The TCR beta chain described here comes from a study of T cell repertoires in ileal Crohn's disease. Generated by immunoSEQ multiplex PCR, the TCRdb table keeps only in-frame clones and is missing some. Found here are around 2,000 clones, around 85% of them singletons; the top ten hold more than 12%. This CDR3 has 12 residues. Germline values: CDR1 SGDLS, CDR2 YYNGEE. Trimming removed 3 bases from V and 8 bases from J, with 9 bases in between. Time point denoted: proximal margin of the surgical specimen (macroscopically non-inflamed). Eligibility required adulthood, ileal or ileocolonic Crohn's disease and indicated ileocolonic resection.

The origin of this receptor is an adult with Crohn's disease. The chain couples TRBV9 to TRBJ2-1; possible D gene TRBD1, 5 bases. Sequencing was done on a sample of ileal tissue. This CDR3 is CASSAIGDEQFF. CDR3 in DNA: TGTGCCAGCAGCGCAATAGGGGATGAGCAGTTCTTC.